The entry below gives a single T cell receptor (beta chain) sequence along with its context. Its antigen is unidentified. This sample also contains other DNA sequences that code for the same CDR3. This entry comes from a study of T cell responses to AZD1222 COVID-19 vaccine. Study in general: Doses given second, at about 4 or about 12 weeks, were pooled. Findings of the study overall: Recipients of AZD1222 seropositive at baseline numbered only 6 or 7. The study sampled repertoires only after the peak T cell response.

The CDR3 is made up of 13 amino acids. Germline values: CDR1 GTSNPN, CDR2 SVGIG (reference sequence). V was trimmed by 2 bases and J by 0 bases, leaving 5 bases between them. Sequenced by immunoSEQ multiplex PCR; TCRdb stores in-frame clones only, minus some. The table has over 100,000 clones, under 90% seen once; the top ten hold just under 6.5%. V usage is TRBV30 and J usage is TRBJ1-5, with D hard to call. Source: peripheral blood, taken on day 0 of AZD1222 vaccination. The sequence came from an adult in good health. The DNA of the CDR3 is TGTGCCTGGAGTCGGGATAGCAATCAGCCCCAGCATTTT. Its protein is CAWSRDSNQPQHF.